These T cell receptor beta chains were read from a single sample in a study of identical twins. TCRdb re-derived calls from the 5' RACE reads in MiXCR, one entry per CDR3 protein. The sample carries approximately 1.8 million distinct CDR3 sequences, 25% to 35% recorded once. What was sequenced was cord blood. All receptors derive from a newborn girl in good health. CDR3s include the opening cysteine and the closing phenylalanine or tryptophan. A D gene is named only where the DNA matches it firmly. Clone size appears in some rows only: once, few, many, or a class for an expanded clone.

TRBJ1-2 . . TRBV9 TGTGCCAGCAGCGTAGATGCAGGGAAGGATGGCTACACCTTC CASSVDAGKDGYTF
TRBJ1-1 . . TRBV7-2 TGTGCCAGCAGCCTCTGGACAGAGGGCATCACTGAAGCTTTCTTT CASSLWTEGITEAFF
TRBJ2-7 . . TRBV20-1 TGCAGTGCTAGGCCTAAATACGAGCAGTACTTC CSARPKYEQYF
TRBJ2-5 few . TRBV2 TGTGCCAGCAGTGAATCCCCGGGGGTACAAGAGACCCAGTACTTC CASSESPGVQETQYF
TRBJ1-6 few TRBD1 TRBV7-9 TGTGCCAGCATCCCAAATGGGGCAGGGGGATCACCCCTCCACTTT CASIPNGAGGSPLHF
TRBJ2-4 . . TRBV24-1 TGTGCCACCAGTGCCGCGAACAGGGGACTAGCCAAAAACATTCAGTACTTC CATSAANRGLAKNIQYF
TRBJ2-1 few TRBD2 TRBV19 TGTGCCAGTAGTAGCCAGCGGGAGTACAATGAGCAGTTCTTC CASSSQREYNEQFF
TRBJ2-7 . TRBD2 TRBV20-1 TGCAGTGGCGCCACCGGGACTAGCGGGAGGGGCCGCGAGCAGTACTTC CSGATGTSGRGREQYF
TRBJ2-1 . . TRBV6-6 TGTGTCAGCAGTTACTTCGCGGGGCCATACAATGAGCAGTTCTTC CVSSYFAGPYNEQFF
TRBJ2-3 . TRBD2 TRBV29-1 TGCAGCGTTGGAGGACTAGCGGGAGGGACAGATACGCAGTATTTT CSVGGLAGGTDTQYF
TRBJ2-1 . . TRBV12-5 TGTGCTAGTGGTCCTGGGGAGTTTGGAGGTGAGCAGTTCTTC CASGPGEFGGEQFF
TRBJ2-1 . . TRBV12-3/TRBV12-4 TGTGCCAGCAGTTCCCCCGCGGGGCTCGGTTACAATGAGCAGTTCTTC CASSSPAGLGYNEQFF
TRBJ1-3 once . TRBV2 TGTGCCAGCGGGGGGGTGGCTGGAAACACCATATATTTT CASGGVAGNTIYF
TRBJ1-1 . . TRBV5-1 TGCGCCAGCAATACAGGGTTGAGGACTGAAGCTTTCTTT CASNTGLRTEAFF
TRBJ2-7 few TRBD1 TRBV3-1 TGTGCCAGCAGCCATCTAACCGGGACAGTTTCCTACGAGCAGTACTTC CASSHLTGTVSYEQYF
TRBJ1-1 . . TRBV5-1 TGTGCCAGCAGCTCGCAGGGCGTGAACACTGAAGCTTTCTTT CASSSQGVNTEAFF
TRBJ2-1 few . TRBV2 TGTGCCAGCAGTGTTGGGCTCACCCCCTACAATGAGCAGTTCTTC CASSVGLTPYNEQFF
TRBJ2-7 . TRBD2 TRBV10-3 TGTGCCATCAGCGGGACTAGCGGGAGTGTCGAGCAGTACTTC CAISGTSGSVEQYF
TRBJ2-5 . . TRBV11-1 TGTGCCAGCAGCTTAGAGATCGGGTTCTACGCGCAGTACTTC CASSLEIGFYAQYF
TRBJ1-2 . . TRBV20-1 TGCAGTGCAAACTGGGACTTACTTACTGGCTACACCTTC CSANWDLLTGYTF
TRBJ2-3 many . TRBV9 TGTGCCAGCAGCCTCGGGATGGCAGATACGCAGTATTTT CASSLGMADTQYF
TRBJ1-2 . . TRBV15 TGTGCCACCAGCAGAGGGGAGCGGGTCAACTATGGCTACACCTTC CATSRGERVNYGYTF
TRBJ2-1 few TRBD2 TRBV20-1 TGCAGAACCGGACTAGTTTCCTACAATGAGCAGTTCTTC CRTGLVSYNEQFF
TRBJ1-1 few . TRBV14 TGTGCCAGCAGCCAAGATCTCAGGGGCACTGAAGCTTTCTTT CASSQDLRGTEAFF
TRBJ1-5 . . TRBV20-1 TGCAGTGCTAAAGGGGCGGTCAATCAGCCCCAGCATTTT CSAKGAVNQPQHF
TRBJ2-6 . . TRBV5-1 TGCGCCAGCAGCTTGGGCAGCCGCTCTGGGGCCAACGTCCTGACTTTC CASSLGSRSGANVLTF
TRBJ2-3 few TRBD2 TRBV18 TGTGCCAGCTCACCATGGGGGAGGGCCCCCACAGATACGCAGTATTTT CASSPWGRAPTDTQYF
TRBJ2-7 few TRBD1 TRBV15 TGTGCCACCAGTAGGAGGGGGACAGGAATTACCTACGAGCAGTACTTC CATSRRGTGITYEQYF
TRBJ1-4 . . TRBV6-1 TGTGCCAGCAGTCGAGACAGTTATAATGAAAAACTGTTTTTT CASSRDSYNEKLFF
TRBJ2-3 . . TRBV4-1 TGCGCCAGCAGCCCATTAAAGGGGGCAGATACGCAGTATTTT CASSPLKGADTQYF
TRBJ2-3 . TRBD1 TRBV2 TGTGCCAGCCGGACAGGGAACATTATGGATACGCAGTATTTT CASRTGNIMDTQYF